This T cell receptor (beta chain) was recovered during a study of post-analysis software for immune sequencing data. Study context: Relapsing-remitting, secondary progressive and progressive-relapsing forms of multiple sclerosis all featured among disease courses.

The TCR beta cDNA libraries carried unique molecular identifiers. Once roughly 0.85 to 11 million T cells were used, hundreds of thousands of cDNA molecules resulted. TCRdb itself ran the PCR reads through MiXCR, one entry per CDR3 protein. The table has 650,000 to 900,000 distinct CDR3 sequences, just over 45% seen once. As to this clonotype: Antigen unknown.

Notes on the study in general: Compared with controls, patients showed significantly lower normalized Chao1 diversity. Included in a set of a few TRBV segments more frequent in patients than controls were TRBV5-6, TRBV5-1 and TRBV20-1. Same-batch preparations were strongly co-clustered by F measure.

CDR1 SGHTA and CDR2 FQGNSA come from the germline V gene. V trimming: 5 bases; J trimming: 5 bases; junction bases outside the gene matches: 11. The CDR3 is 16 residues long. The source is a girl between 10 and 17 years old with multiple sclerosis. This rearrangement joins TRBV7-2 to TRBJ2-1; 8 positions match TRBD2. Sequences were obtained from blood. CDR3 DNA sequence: TGTGCCAGCAGCCCGGGGGGGGCGGGAGCTAACAATGAGCAGTTCTTC. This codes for CASSPGGAGANNEQFF.